These 4 T cell receptor beta chains were sequenced from one sample in a study of blood T cell repertoires in COVID-19. Assay: immunoSEQ multiplex PCR; the TCRdb copy retains only in-frame clones and omits some. The data contain roughly 100,000 clones, about 90% of them singletons. The specimen sequenced was peripheral blood. These receptor sequences come from a man aged 50-59 years with active COVID-19.

The rearrangement links TRBV2 to TRBJ2-3, with unresolved D. The CDR3 has 12 residues. Trimming took off 4 bases at V and 6 bases at J, with 8 bases between the two ends. In germline, CDR1 is SNHLY, CDR2 FYNNEI. Written as DNA, the CDR3 is TGTGCCAGCAGTGCAGATCCGGATACGCAGTATTTT. Translated: CASSADPDTQYF.

The genes are TRBV5-6 and TRBJ1-5; tentative D call: TRBD1 (6 bases). Germline CDR1 reads SGHDT; CDR2 reads YYEEEE. The CDR3 has 12 residues. V was shortened by 4 bases and J by 15 bases, with 17 bases between the two germline ends. As DNA, the CDR3 is TGTGCCAGCAGCCCCAGGGGACACGGTTGGCATTTT. Amino acid sequence: CASSPRGHGWHF.

In its sample, this clone was seen a few times. Other DNA sequences in the sample encode the same CDR3. The chain combines TRBV11-2 with TRBJ1-1; D remains ambiguous. This CDR3 has 15 residues. V shed 0 bases and J shed 1 base, with 9 bases lying between them. Germline-derived CDR1 and CDR2 are SGHAT and FQNNGV. CDR3 nucleotides: TGTGCCAGCAGCTTAGAACCTGGAGGGAACACTGAAGCTTTCTTT. Amino acid sequence: CASSLEPGGNTEAFF. Full variable domain (rest looked up from reference TRBV11-2 and TRBJ1-1): EAGVAQSPRYKIIEKRQSVAFWCNPISGHATLYWYQQILGQGPKLLIQFQNNGVVDDSQLPKDRFSAERLKGVDSTLKIQPAKLEDSAVYLCASSLEPGGNTEAFFGQGTRLTVV.

This chain uses TRBV6-5 with TRBJ2-3; TRBD2 agrees at 7 bases. Germline V CDR1 and CDR2: MNHEY, SVGAGI. The CDR3 has 16 residues. The V gene end was trimmed by 0 bases and the J gene end by 4 bases; junction bases not matched to a gene: 7. The CDR3 loop is CASSYSGAGSSDTQYF. The CDR3 DNA sequence: TGTGCCAGCAGTTACTCAGGAGCGGGGTCGTCAGATACGCAGTATTTT.